This TCR beta chain came from a study of identifying expanded T cells in peripheral blood. General observations from the study: Across healthy donors, higher total template counts meant significantly greater approximately two-week count variance. Differentially abundant clones: about 1.1 between replicates, 15 to 17 at about 13 days, around 20 at four.

Trimming cost V 6 bases and J 5 bases, with 4 bases left between them. Germline V gene data show CDR1 as SSHAT and CDR2 as FNYEAQ (reference sequence). The CDR3 length is 11 residues. No infections or other immune events were documented during collection. Some clones are missing from TCRdb's copy, which holds only in-frame ones; the method was immunoSEQ multiplex PCR. The sample records around 99,000 clones, about 88% being singletons. In this sample, this clone turned up once. Its antigen remains unidentified. The gene calls are TRBV7-7 and TRBJ2-2; D ambiguous. The sequenced sample was blood. This receptor was identified in a person between 18 and 69 years old in good health. CDR3 sequence (DNA): TGTGCCAGCAGAGAAACCGGGGAGCTGTTTTTT. It specifies CASRETGELFF. The variable domain in full, with the rest retrieved from reference TRBV7-7 and TRBJ2-2, is GAGVSQSPRYKVTKRGQDVTLRCDPISSHATLYWYQQALGQGPEFLTYFNYEAQPDKSGLPSDRFSAERPEGSISTLTIQRTEQRDSAMYRCASRETGELFFGEGSRLTVL.